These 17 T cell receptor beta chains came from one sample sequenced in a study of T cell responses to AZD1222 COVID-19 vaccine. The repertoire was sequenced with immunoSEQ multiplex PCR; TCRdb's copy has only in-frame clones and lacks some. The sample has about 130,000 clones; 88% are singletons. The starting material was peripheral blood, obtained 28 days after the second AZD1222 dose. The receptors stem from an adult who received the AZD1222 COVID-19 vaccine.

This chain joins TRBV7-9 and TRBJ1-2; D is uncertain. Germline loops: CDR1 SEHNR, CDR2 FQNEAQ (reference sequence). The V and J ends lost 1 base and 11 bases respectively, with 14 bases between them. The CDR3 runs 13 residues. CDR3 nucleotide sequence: TGTGCCAGCAGCTTAGAAGATCTCCTAGGGTACACCTTC. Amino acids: CASSLEDLLGYTF.

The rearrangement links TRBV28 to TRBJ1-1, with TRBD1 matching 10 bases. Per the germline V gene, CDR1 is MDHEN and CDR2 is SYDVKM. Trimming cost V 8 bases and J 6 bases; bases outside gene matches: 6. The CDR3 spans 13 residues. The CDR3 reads CASRGQGSAEAFF. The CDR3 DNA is TGTGCCAGCCGGGGACAGGGGTCTGCTGAAGCTTTCTTT.

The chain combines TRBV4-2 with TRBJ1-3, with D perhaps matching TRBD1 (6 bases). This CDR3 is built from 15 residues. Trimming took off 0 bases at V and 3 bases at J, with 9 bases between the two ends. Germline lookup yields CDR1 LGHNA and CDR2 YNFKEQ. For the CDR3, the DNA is TGTGCCAGCAGCCAAGATTACAGGGATGGAAACACCATATATTTT. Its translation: CASSQDYRDGNTIYF.

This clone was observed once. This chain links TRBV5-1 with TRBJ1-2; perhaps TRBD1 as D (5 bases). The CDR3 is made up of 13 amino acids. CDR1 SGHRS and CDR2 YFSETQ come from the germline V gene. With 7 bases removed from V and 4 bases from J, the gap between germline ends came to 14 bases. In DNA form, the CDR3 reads TGCGCCAGCGGTCGTGGCGGGGGCTATGGCTACACCTTC. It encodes CASGRGGGYGYTF.

CDR3 in amino acids: CASSLVGERNSPLHF. The CDR3 coding sequence is TGCGCCAGCAGCTTGGTTGGGGAGCGTAATTCACCCCTCCACTTT. The chain combines TRBV5-1 with TRBJ1-6; D is unclear. The CDR3 is made up of 15 amino acids. Trimming cost V 0 bases and J 6 bases, with 10 bases left between them. From germline, CDR1 is SGHRS and CDR2 YFSETQ.

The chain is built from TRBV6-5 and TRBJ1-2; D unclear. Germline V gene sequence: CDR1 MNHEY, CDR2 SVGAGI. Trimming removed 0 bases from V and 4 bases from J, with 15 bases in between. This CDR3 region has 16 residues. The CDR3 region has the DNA TGTGCCAGCAGTTACTCCGCAGTTGGCCTCCCCTATGGCTACACCTTC. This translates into CASSYSAVGLPYGYTF.

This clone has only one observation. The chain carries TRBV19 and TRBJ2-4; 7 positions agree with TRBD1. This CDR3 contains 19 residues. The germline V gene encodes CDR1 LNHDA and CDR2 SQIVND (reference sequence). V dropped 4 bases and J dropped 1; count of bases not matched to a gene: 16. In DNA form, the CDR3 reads TGTGCCAGTAGTACGCCGACAGGGAGAGGTCTTATGGCCAAAAACATTCAGTACTTC. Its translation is CASSTPTGRGLMAKNIQYF.

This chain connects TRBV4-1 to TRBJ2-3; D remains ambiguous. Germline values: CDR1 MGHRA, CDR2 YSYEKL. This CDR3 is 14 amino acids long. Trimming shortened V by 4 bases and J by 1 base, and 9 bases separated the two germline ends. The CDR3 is CASSPGFGTDTQYF. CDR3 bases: TGCGCCAGCAGCCCGGGTTTCGGCACAGATACGCAGTATTTT.

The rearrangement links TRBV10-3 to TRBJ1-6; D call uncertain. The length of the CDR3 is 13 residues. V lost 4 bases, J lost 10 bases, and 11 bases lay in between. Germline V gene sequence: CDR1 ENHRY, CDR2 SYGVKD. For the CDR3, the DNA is TGTGCCATCAGTGGTTCCCTGGAATCACCCCTCCACTTT. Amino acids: CAISGSLESPLHF.

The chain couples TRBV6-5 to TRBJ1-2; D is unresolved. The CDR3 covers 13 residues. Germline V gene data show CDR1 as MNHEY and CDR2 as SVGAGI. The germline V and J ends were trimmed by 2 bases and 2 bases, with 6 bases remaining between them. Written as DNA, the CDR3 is TGTGCCAGCAGTTACCTACAGAACTATGGCTACACCTTC. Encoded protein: CASSYLQNYGYTF.

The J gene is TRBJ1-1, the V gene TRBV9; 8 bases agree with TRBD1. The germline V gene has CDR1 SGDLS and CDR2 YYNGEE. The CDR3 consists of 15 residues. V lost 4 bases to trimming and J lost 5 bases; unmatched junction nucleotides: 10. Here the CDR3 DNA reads TGTGCCAGCAGCCCCCCGACAGGGGTGGAAACTGAAGCTTTCTTT. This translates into CASSPPTGVETEAFF.

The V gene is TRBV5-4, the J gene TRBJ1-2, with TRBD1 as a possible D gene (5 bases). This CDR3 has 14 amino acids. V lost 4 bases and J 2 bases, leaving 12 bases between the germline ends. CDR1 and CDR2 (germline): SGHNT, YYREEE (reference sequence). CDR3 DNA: TGTGCCAGCAGCCCGGGGGGTTTCAACTATGGCTACACCTTC. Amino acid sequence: CASSPGGFNYGYTF.

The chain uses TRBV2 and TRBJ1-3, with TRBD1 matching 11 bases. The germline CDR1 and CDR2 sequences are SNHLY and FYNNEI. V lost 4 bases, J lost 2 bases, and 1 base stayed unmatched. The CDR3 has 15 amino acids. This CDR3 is CASSGGQGAGNTIYF. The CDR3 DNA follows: TGTGCCAGCAGTGGGGGACAGGGGGCTGGAAACACCATATATTTT.

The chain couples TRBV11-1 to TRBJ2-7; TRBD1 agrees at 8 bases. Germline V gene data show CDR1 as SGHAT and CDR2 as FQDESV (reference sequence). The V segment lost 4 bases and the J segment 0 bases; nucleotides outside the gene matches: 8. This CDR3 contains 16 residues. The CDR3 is CASSWPKGQGSYEQYF. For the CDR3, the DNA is TGTGCCAGCAGCTGGCCTAAAGGACAGGGCTCCTACGAGCAGTACTTC.

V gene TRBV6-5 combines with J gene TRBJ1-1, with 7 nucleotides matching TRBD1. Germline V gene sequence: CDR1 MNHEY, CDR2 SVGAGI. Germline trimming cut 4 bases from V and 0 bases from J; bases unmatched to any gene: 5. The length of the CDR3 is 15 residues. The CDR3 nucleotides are TGTGCCAGCAGTTCCCCGGGACAGATGAACACTGAAGCTTTCTTT. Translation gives CASSSPGQMNTEAFF.

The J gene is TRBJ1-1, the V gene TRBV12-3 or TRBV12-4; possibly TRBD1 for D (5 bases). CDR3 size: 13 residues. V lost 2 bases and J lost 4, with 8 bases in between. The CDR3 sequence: CASSLSQGTEAFF. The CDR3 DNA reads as TGTGCCAGCAGTTTATCGCAGGGCACTGAAGCTTTCTTT.

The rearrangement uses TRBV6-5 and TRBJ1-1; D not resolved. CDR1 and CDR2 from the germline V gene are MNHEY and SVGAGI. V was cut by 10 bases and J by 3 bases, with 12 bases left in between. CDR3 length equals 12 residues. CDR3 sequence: CATWTAYTEAFF. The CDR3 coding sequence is TGTGCCACCTGGACGGCCTACACTGAAGCTTTCTTT.